These T cell receptor beta chains were read from a single sample in a study of blood T cell repertoires in COVID-19. Only in-frame clones appear in the TCRdb table, and some are missing; sequencing was by immunoSEQ multiplex PCR. There are tens of thousands of clones in the sample; 79% occur only once, and more than 25% lies in the top ten. Sequenced: peripheral blood. The receptors stem from a human donor in a cohort sampled during active COVID-19. CDR3s include the opening cysteine and the closing phenylalanine or tryptophan. A D gene is named only where the DNA matches it firmly. For some rows the clone size is stated as once, few or many, or as a class when expanded; others skip it.

CDR3 length: 12
D gene: .
clone size: .
J gene: TRBJ1-1
V gene: TRBV29-1
CDR3 DNA: TGCAGCGTTGATGAGAGATCGGGTGAAGCTTTCTTT
CDR3 protein: CSVDERSGEAFF

CDR3 length: 15
D gene: TRBD1
clone size: .
J gene: TRBJ1-4
V gene: TRBV7-8
CDR3 DNA: TGTGCCAGCAGCCCTCCGACAGGGGGCGGCGGAAAACTGTTTTTT
CDR3 protein: CASSPPTGGGGKLFF

CDR3 length: 11
D gene: TRBD1
clone size: .
J gene: TRBJ2-7
V gene: TRBV20-1
CDR3 DNA: TGCAGTGCTGCCCGACAGGGCGAGCAGTACTTC
CDR3 protein: CSAARQGEQYF

CDR3 length: 16
D gene: .
clone size: .
J gene: TRBJ1-2
V gene: TRBV15
CDR3 DNA: TGTGCCACCAGCATTAATCGGGGTTTGGCTAACTATGGCTACACCTTC
CDR3 protein: CATSINRGLANYGYTF

CDR3 length: 14
D gene: .
clone size: .
J gene: TRBJ1-3
V gene: TRBV6-5
CDR3 DNA: TGTGCCAGCAGACCGGCAGACAGAGTGAACACCATATATTTT
CDR3 protein: CASRPADRVNTIYF

CDR3 length: 13
D gene: TRBD1
clone size: .
J gene: TRBJ1-1
V gene: TRBV28
CDR3 DNA: TGTGCCAGCAGTTTATTTTCCAGGGGGGCGGCTTTCTTT
CDR3 protein: CASSLFSRGAAFF

CDR3 length: 14
D gene: .
clone size: .
J gene: TRBJ2-7
V gene: TRBV6-5
CDR3 DNA: TGTGCCAGCAGTTACCAGCGGGCCTCCTACGAGCAGTACTTC
CDR3 protein: CASSYQRASYEQYF

CDR3 length: 16
D gene: TRBD2
clone size: .
J gene: TRBJ2-1
V gene: TRBV3-1/TRBV3-2
CDR3 DNA: TGTGCCAGCAGCCAACAGCGGGAGGGCCTTCGGAATGAGCAGTTCTTC
CDR3 protein: CASSQQREGLRNEQFF

CDR3 length: 14
D gene: .
clone size: .
J gene: TRBJ2-2
V gene: TRBV6-5
CDR3 DNA: TGTGCCAGCATTCCGGGACAAGGGGCCGGGGAGCTGTTTTTT
CDR3 protein: CASIPGQGAGELFF

CDR3 length: 15
D gene: TRBD1
clone size: once
J gene: TRBJ2-5
V gene: TRBV6-5
CDR3 DNA: TGTGCCAGCAGGAGAAGAGTACAGGGGACGGAGACCCAGTACTTC
CDR3 protein: CASRRRVQGTETQYF

CDR3 length: 14
D gene: .
clone size: .
J gene: TRBJ1-1
V gene: TRBV18
CDR3 DNA: TGTGCCAGCTCCCCGACAGCAGCCAACACTGAAGCTTTCTTT
CDR3 protein: CASSPTAANTEAFF

CDR3 length: 15
D gene: TRBD2
clone size: .
J gene: TRBJ2-3
V gene: TRBV10-3
CDR3 DNA: TGTGCCATCAGACGGACTAGCGGGAGTGCAGATACGCAGTATTTT
CDR3 protein: CAIRRTSGSADTQYF

CDR3 length: 15
D gene: TRBD1
clone size: .
J gene: TRBJ2-1
V gene: TRBV10-3
CDR3 DNA: TGTGCCATCAGGGAAACGGGACAGGGGTCGAATGAGCAGTTCTTC
CDR3 protein: CAIRETGQGSNEQFF

CDR3 length: 15
D gene: .
clone size: .
J gene: TRBJ1-4
V gene: TRBV5-6
CDR3 DNA: TGTGCCAGCAGCCAAAGGACGGGGACTAATGAAAAACTGTTTTTT
CDR3 protein: CASSQRTGTNEKLFF

CDR3 length: 15
D gene: TRBD2
clone size: many
J gene: TRBJ2-1
V gene: TRBV9
CDR3 DNA: TGTGCCAGCAGCGTAGCCGGGACTAGCGTCGATGAGCAGTTCTTC
CDR3 protein: CASSVAGTSVDEQFF

CDR3 length: 15
D gene: .
clone size: .
J gene: TRBJ1-1
V gene: TRBV30
CDR3 DNA: TGTGCCTCTCGCAAAGTAGGGGTAGCGAACACTGAAGCTTTCTTT
CDR3 protein: CASRKVGVANTEAFF

CDR3 length: 15
D gene: .
clone size: .
J gene: TRBJ2-1
V gene: TRBV7-2
CDR3 DNA: TGTGCCAGCAGCATCTCGACTAGCCAGGGGTATGAGCAGTTCTTC
CDR3 protein: CASSISTSQGYEQFF

CDR3 length: 15
D gene: TRBD2
clone size: .
J gene: TRBJ2-1
V gene: TRBV6-5
CDR3 DNA: TGTGCCAGCAGTAGTCCCAGCGGGGGTCACAATGAGCAGTTCTTC
CDR3 protein: CASSSPSGGHNEQFF

CDR3 length: 15
D gene: .
clone size: .
J gene: TRBJ2-2
V gene: TRBV4-1
CDR3 DNA: TGCGCCAGCAGCCAAGGGCTACAGAGCACCGGGGAGCTGTTTTTT
CDR3 protein: CASSQGLQSTGELFF

CDR3 length: 13
D gene: .
clone size: .
J gene: TRBJ2-3
V gene: TRBV18
CDR3 DNA: TGTGCCAGCTCACCATCCCTCACAGATACGCAGTATTTT
CDR3 protein: CASSPSLTDTQYF

CDR3 length: 16
D gene: TRBD2
clone size: .
J gene: TRBJ2-3
V gene: TRBV28
CDR3 DNA: TGTGCCAGCAGCCCAGCTAGCGGGAGTCGCACAGATACGCAGTATTTT
CDR3 protein: CASSPASGSRTDTQYF

CDR3 length: 16
D gene: TRBD1
clone size: few
J gene: TRBJ1-5
V gene: TRBV28
CDR3 DNA: TGTGCCAGCAGTTTTGGGGGACAGGGGCCTCATCAGCCCCAGCATTTT
CDR3 protein: CASSFGGQGPHQPQHF

CDR3 length: 12
D gene: TRBD1
clone size: .
J gene: TRBJ2-7
V gene: TRBV29-1
CDR3 DNA: TGCAGCATCCAGGGGGCGGCCTACGAGCAGTACTTC
CDR3 protein: CSIQGAAYEQYF

CDR3 length: 12
D gene: .
clone size: .
J gene: TRBJ1-2
V gene: TRBV30
CDR3 DNA: TGTGCCAGGGACGTGGGCGCGGGTGGCTACACCTTC
CDR3 protein: CARDVGAGGYTF

CDR3 length: 16
D gene: TRBD2
clone size: .
J gene: TRBJ2-1
V gene: TRBV7-2
CDR3 DNA: TGTGCCAGCAGCCTCGTAGCGGGCTTATCCTACAATGAGCAGTTCTTC
CDR3 protein: CASSLVAGLSYNEQFF

CDR3 length: 15
D gene: TRBD2
clone size: .
J gene: TRBJ2-5
V gene: TRBV25-1
CDR3 DNA: TGTGCCAGCAGGGTGGCAGGACTAGCGGGAGAGACCCAGTACTTC
CDR3 protein: CASRVAGLAGETQYF

CDR3 length: 12
D gene: TRBD1
clone size: .
J gene: TRBJ1-5
V gene: TRBV30
CDR3 DNA: TGTGCCATACGACAGGGGAACCAGCCCCAGCATTTT
CDR3 protein: CAIRQGNQPQHF

CDR3 length: 17
D gene: .
clone size: .
J gene: TRBJ2-2
V gene: TRBV14
CDR3 DNA: TGTGCCAGCAGAGCTAGCGCCCGAGGGTGGAACACCGGGGAGCTGTTTTTT
CDR3 protein: CASRASARGWNTGELFF

CDR3 length: 16
D gene: TRBD1
clone size: .
J gene: TRBJ2-2
V gene: TRBV10-3
CDR3 DNA: TGTGCCATCAACGCCCGGGACAGCTTGAACACCGGGGAGCTGTTTTTT
CDR3 protein: CAINARDSLNTGELFF

CDR3 length: 15
D gene: TRBD1
clone size: .
J gene: TRBJ2-3
V gene: TRBV7-9
CDR3 DNA: TGTGCCAGCAGCTTCCGGACAGGGGGCACAGATACGCAGTATTTT
CDR3 protein: CASSFRTGGTDTQYF

CDR3 length: 15
D gene: .
clone size: .
J gene: TRBJ2-2
V gene: TRBV19
CDR3 DNA: TGTGCCAGTAGAGCGGGTCACGCGAACACCGGGGAGCTGTTTTTT
CDR3 protein: CASRAGHANTGELFF

CDR3 length: 14
D gene: TRBD2
clone size: .
J gene: TRBJ2-2
V gene: TRBV7-2
CDR3 DNA: TGTGCCAGCAGCTTAAAGGGAGGGTCAGGGGAGCTGTTTTTT
CDR3 protein: CASSLKGGSGELFF

CDR3 length: 14
D gene: TRBD2
clone size: .
J gene: TRBJ2-5
V gene: TRBV9
CDR3 DNA: TGTGCCAGCAGCCTCGTAGGGAGGGAAGAGACCCAGTACTTC
CDR3 protein: CASSLVGREETQYF

CDR3 length: 13
D gene: .
clone size: few
J gene: TRBJ1-5
V gene: TRBV19
CDR3 DNA: TGTGCCAGTAATCAGGGCTACAATCAGCCCCAGCATTTT
CDR3 protein: CASNQGYNQPQHF

CDR3 length: 13
D gene: .
clone size: .
J gene: TRBJ2-1
V gene: TRBV7-8
CDR3 DNA: TGTGCCAGCAACAATGGGGCTGAGGTTGAGCAGTTCTTC
CDR3 protein: CASNNGAEVEQFF

CDR3 length: 15
D gene: TRBD2
clone size: once
J gene: TRBJ2-5
V gene: TRBV18
CDR3 DNA: TGTGCCAGCTCACCACCACTAGCGATCCAAGAGACCCAGTACTTC
CDR3 protein: CASSPPLAIQETQYF

CDR3 length: 17
D gene: TRBD2
clone size: .
J gene: TRBJ2-7
V gene: TRBV7-9
CDR3 DNA: TGTGCCAGCAGCCTTCACGGGACTAGCGGGATAGCCTACGAGCAGTACTTC
CDR3 protein: CASSLHGTSGIAYEQYF

CDR3 length: 16
D gene: TRBD2
clone size: .
J gene: TRBJ2-1
V gene: TRBV24-1
CDR3 DNA: TGTGCCACCAGTGGCTCCGAGCGGGGGGGCTACAATGAGCAGTTCTTC
CDR3 protein: CATSGSERGGYNEQFF

CDR3 length: 16
D gene: TRBD2
clone size: .
J gene: TRBJ2-1
V gene: TRBV7-2
CDR3 DNA: TGTGCCAGCAGCTCGACCGGGACTAGCGCACTCAATGAGCAGTTCTTC
CDR3 protein: CASSSTGTSALNEQFF

CDR3 length: 19
D gene: TRBD2
clone size: once
J gene: TRBJ2-3
V gene: TRBV5-4
CDR3 DNA: TGTGCCAGCAGCCCCCCCCCAGCGGGAGGGCCGGGACGCACAGATACGCAGTATTTT
CDR3 protein: CASSPPPAGGPGRTDTQYF

CDR3 length: 14
D gene: TRBD1
clone size: .
J gene: TRBJ1-1
V gene: TRBV7-3
CDR3 DNA: TGTGCCAGCAGCTCGACAGGGCTAAACACTGAAGCTTTCTTT
CDR3 protein: CASSSTGLNTEAFF

CDR3 length: 17
D gene: TRBD2
clone size: .
J gene: TRBJ2-1
V gene: TRBV11-2
CDR3 DNA: TGTGCCAGCAGCTTAGTTGGCGGGAGCGGGGGTTACAATGAGCAGTTCTTC
CDR3 protein: CASSLVGGSGGYNEQFF

CDR3 length: 15
D gene: .
clone size: .
J gene: TRBJ2-5
V gene: TRBV24-1
CDR3 DNA: TGTGCCACCAACCCCGGATCCGGGTTTGAAGAGACCCAGTACTTC
CDR3 protein: CATNPGSGFEETQYF

CDR3 length: 16
D gene: TRBD2
clone size: .
J gene: TRBJ2-4
V gene: TRBV15
CDR3 DNA: TGTGCCACCAGGACTAGCGGGGGGTTAGCCAAAAACATTCAGTACTTC
CDR3 protein: CATRTSGGLAKNIQYF

CDR3 length: 14
D gene: TRBD1
clone size: .
J gene: TRBJ2-5
V gene: TRBV15
CDR3 DNA: TGTGCCACCAGCAGATACAGGGGAGAGGAGACCCAGTACTTC
CDR3 protein: CATSRYRGEETQYF

CDR3 length: 15
D gene: TRBD1
clone size: once
J gene: TRBJ1-3
V gene: TRBV5-1
CDR3 DNA: TGCGCCAGCAGCCCGATGGGACAGGGGGTGGACACCATATATTTT
CDR3 protein: CASSPMGQGVDTIYF

CDR3 length: 14
D gene: TRBD2
clone size: .
J gene: TRBJ2-7
V gene: TRBV6-5
CDR3 DNA: TGTGCCAGCAAGGCTAGCGGGAGGCTCTACGAGCAGTACTTC
CDR3 protein: CASKASGRLYEQYF

CDR3 length: 18
D gene: .
clone size: once
J gene: TRBJ1-4
V gene: TRBV5-6
CDR3 DNA: TGTGCCAGCAGCTTCACCACAGCACCCTCTGGTACTAATGAAAAACTGTTTTTT
CDR3 protein: CASSFTTAPSGTNEKLFF

CDR3 length: 14
D gene: TRBD1
clone size: once
J gene: TRBJ1-2
V gene: TRBV2
CDR3 DNA: TGTGCCAGCAGTGGGGACAGCCAGAACTATGGCTACACCTTC
CDR3 protein: CASSGDSQNYGYTF

CDR3 length: 16
D gene: TRBD2
clone size: .
J gene: TRBJ2-2
V gene: TRBV2
CDR3 DNA: TGTGCCAGCAGTGAACGGGAGGCGGGAACCACCGGGGAGCTGTTTTTT
CDR3 protein: CASSEREAGTTGELFF

CDR3 length: 12
D gene: .
clone size: .
J gene: TRBJ2-7
V gene: TRBV5-1
CDR3 DNA: TGCGCCAGCAGCTTAGCGTCGGGCGAGCAGTACTTC
CDR3 protein: CASSLASGEQYF

CDR3 length: 14
D gene: .
clone size: .
J gene: TRBJ2-3
V gene: TRBV11-3
CDR3 DNA: TGTGCCAGCAGCCCCGATGACTTCACAGATACGCAGTATTTT
CDR3 protein: CASSPDDFTDTQYF

CDR3 length: 16
D gene: .
clone size: .
J gene: TRBJ2-2
V gene: TRBV6-5
CDR3 DNA: TGTGCCAGCAGTTACTCGAGTCAGGGGGGAACCGGGGAGCTGTTTTTT
CDR3 protein: CASSYSSQGGTGELFF

CDR3 length: 16
D gene: TRBD2
clone size: .
J gene: TRBJ2-1
V gene: TRBV3-1/TRBV3-2
CDR3 DNA: TGTGCCAGCAGCCAAGACCGGCTAGCGGGGGGCAATGAGCAGTTCTTC
CDR3 protein: CASSQDRLAGGNEQFF